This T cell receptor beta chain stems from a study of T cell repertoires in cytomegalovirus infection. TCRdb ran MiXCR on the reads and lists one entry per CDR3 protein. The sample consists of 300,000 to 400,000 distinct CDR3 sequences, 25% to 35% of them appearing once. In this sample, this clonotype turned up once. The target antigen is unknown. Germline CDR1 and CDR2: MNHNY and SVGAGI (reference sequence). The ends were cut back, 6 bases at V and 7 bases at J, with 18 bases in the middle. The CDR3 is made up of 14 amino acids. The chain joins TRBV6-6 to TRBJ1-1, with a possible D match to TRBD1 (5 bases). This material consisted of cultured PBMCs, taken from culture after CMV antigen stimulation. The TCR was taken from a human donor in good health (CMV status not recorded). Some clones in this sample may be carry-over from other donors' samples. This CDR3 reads CASSGQTGNSEAFF. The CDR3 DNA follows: TGTGCCAGCAGCGGACAAACAGGTAATAGTGAAGCTTTCTTT.